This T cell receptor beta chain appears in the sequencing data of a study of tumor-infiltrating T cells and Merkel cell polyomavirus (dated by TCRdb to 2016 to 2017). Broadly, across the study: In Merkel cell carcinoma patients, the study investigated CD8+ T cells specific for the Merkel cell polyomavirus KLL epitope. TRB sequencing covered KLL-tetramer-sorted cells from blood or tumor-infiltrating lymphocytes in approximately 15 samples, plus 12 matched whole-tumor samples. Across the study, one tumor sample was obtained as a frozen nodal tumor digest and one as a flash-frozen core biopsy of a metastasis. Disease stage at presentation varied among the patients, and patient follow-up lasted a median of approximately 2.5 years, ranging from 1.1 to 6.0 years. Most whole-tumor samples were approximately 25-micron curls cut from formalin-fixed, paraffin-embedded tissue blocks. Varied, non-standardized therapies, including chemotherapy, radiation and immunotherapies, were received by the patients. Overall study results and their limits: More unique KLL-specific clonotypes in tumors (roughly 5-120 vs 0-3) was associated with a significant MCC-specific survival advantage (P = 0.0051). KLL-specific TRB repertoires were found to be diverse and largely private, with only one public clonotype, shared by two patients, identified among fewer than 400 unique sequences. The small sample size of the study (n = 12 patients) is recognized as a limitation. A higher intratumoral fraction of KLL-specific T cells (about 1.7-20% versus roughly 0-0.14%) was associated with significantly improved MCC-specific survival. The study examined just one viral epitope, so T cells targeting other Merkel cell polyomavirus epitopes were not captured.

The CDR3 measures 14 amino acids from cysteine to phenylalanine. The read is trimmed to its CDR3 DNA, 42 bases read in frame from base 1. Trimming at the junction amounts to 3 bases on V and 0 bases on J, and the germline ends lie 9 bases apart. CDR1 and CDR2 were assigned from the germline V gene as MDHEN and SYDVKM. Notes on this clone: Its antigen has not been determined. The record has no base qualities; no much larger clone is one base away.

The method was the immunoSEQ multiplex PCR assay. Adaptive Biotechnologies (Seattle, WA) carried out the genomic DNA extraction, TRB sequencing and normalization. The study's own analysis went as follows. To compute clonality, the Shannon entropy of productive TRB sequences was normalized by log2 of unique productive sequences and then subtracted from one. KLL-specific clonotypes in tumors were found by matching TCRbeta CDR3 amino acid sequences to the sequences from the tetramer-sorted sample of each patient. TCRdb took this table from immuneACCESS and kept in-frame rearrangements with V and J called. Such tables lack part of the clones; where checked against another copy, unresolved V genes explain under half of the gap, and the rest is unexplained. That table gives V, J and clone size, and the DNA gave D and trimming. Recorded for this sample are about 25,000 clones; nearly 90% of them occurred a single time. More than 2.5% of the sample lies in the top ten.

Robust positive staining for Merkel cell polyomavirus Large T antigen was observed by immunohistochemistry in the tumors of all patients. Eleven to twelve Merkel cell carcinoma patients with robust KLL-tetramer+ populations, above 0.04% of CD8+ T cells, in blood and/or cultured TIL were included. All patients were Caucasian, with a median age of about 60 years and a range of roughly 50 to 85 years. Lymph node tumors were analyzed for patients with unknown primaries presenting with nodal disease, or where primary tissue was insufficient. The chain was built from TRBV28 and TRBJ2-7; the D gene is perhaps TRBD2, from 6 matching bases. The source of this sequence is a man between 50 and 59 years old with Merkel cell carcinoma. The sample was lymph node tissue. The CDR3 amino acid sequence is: CASSFPGSSYEQYF. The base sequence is TGTGCCAGCAGTTTCCCCGGGAGCTCCTACGAGCAGTACTTC.